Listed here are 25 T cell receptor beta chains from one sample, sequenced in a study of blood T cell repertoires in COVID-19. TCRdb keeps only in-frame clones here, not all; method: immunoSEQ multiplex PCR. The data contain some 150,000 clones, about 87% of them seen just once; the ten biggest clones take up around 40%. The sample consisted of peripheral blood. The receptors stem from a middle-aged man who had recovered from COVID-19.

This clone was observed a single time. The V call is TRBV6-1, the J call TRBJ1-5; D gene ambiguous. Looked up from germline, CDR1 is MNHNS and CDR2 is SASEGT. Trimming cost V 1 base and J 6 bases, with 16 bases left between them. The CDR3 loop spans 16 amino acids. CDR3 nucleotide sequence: TGTGCCAGCAGTGAAGGGGCCGGGTCTCGGGGTCAGCCCCAGCATTTT. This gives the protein CASSEGAGSRGQPQHF.

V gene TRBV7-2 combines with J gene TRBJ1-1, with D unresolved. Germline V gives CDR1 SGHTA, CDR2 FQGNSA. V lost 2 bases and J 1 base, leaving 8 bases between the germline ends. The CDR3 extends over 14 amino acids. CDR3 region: CASSLRATNTEAFF. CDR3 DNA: TGTGCCAGCAGCTTAAGAGCAACGAACACTGAAGCTTTCTTT.

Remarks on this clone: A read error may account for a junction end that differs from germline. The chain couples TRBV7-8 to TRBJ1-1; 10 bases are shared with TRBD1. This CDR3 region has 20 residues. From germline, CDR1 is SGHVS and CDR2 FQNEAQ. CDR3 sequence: CAGSKRMVSGTGVGFTEAFF. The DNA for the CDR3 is TGTGCCGGCAGCAAGAGGATGGTTTCCGGGACAGGGGTAGGGTTCACTGAAGCTTTCTTT.

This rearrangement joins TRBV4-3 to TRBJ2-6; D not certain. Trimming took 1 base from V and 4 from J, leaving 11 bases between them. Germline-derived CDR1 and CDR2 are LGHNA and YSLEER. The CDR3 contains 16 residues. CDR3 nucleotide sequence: TGCGCCAGCAGCCAAGGAGCGAACCGGGGGGCCAACGTCCTGACTTTC. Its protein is CASSQGANRGANVLTF.

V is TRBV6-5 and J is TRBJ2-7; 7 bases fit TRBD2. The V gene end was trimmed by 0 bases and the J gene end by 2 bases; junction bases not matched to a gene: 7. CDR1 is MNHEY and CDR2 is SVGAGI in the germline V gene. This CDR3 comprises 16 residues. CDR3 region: CASSYSRTGGPYEQYF. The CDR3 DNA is TGTGCCAGCAGTTACTCGAGGACGGGAGGCCCCTACGAGCAGTACTTC.

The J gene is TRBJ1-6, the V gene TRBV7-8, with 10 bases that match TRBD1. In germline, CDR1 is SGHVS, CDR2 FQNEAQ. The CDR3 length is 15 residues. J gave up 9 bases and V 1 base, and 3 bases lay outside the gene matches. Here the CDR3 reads CASSLGQGASSPLHF. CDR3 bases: TGTGCCAGCAGCTTAGGACAGGGGGCAAGTTCACCCCTCCACTTT.

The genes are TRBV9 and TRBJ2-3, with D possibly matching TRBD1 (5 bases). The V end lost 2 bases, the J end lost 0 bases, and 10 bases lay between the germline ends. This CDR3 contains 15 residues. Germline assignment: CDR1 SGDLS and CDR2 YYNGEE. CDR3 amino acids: CASSVTGTSTDTQYF. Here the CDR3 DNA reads TGTGCCAGCAGCGTCACAGGAACTAGCACAGATACGCAGTATTTT.

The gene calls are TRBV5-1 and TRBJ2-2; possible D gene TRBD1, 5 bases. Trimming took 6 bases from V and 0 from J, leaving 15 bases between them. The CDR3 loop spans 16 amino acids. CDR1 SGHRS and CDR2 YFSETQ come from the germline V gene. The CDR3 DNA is TGCGCCAGCAAACTTGCTACGACAGCGAACACCGGGGAGCTGTTTTTT. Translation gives CASKLATTANTGELFF.

CDR3 sequence reads: CASSLRGLPAQDEQFF. CDR3 coding DNA: TGTGCCAGCAGCTTAAGAGGACTACCGGCCCAGGATGAGCAGTTCTTC. The chain employs TRBV7-3 and TRBJ2-1; D perhaps matches TRBD2 (6 bases). CDR3 size: 16 residues. Between the trimmed V and J ends, which lost 1 base and 8 bases, there was a span of 18 bases. CDR1 is SGHTA and CDR2 is FQGTGA in the germline V gene.

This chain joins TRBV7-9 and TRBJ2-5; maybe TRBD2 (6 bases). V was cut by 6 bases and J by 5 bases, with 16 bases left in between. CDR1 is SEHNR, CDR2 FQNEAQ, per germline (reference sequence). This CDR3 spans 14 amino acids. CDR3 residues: CASRVPGAAETQYF. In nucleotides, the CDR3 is TGTGCCAGCAGGGTCCCGGGAGCCGCGGAGACCCAGTACTTC.

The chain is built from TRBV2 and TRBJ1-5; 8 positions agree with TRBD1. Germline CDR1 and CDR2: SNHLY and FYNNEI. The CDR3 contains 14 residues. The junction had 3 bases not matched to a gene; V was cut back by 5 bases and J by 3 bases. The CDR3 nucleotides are TGTGCCAGCAGTAGGGACAGGATCAATCAGCCCCAGCATTTT. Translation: CASSRDRINQPQHF.

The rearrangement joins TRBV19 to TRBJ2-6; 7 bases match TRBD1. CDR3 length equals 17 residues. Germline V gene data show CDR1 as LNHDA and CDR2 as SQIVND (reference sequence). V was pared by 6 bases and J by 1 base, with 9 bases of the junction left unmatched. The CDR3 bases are TGTGCCAGTAGCAAGGAACAGGGGCGATCTGGGGCCAACGTCCTGACTTTC. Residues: CASSKEQGRSGANVLTF.

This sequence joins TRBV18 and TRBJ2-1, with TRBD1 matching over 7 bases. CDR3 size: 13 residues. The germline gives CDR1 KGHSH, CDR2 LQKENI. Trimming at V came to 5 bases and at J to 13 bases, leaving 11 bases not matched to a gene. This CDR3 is CASSAQQGSEQFF. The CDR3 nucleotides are TGTGCCAGCTCAGCACAACAGGGGTCGGAACAGTTCTTC.

CDR3 DNA: TGTGCCAGCAGCAAAGCGTGCAGGGGTGGCTACAATGAGCAGTTCTTC. It encodes CASSKACRGGYNEQFF. The chain couples TRBV21-1 to TRBJ2-1; the listed D gene, TRBD1, was not tested against the DNA. TRBV21-1 is described as a pseudogene. The CDR3 sequence is 16 residues long.

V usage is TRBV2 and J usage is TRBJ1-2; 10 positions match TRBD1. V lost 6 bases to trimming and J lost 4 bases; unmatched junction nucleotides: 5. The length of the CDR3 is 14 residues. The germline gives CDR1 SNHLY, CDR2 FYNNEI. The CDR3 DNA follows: TGTGCCAGCAGCCCCGACAGGGGGCTCTATGGCTACACCTTC. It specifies CASSPDRGLYGYTF.

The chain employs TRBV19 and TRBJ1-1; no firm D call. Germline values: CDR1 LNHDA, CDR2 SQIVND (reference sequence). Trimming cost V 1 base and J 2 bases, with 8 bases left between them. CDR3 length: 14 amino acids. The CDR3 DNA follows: TGTGCCAGTAGTATAGCTCCAGAAAACACTGAAGCTTTCTTT. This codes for CASSIAPENTEAFF.

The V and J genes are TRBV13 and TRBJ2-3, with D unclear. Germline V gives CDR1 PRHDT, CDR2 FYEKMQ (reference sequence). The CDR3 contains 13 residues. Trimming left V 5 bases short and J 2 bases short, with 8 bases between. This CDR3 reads CASSRLVTDTQYF. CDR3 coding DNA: TGTGCCAGCAGCCGACTTGTCACAGATACGCAGTATTTT.

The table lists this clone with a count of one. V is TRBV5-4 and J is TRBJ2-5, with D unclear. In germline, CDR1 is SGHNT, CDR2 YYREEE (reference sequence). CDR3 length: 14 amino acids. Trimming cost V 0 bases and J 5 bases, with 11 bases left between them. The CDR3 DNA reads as TGTGCCAGCAGCTTGGCGCCCTTCGGGGAGACCCAGTACTTC. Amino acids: CASSLAPFGETQYF.

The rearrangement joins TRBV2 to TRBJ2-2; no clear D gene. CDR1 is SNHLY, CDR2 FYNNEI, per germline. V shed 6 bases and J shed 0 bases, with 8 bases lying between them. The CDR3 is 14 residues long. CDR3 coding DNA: TGTGCCAGCAGAACTACCTCGAACACCGGGGAGCTGTTTTTT. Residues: CASRTTSNTGELFF. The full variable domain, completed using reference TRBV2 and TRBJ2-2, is EPEVTQTPSHQVTQMGQEVILRCVPISNHLYFYWYRQILGQKVEFLVSFYNNEISEKSEIFDDQFSVERPDGSNFTLKIRSTKLEDSAMYFCASRTTSNTGELFFGEGSRLTVL.

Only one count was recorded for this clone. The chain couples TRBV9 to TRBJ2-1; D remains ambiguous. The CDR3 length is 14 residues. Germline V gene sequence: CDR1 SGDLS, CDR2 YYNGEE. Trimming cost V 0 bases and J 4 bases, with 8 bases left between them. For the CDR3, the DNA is TGTGCCAGCAGCGTAGGAGACTTGTACAATGAGCAGTTCTTC. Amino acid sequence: CASSVGDLYNEQFF.

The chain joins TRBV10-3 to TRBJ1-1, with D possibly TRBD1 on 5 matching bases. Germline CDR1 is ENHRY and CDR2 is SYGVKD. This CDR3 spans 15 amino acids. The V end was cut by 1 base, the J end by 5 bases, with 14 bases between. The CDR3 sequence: CAISEWQGSVTEAFF. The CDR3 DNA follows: TGTGCCATCAGTGAGTGGCAGGGCAGCGTTACTGAAGCTTTCTTT.

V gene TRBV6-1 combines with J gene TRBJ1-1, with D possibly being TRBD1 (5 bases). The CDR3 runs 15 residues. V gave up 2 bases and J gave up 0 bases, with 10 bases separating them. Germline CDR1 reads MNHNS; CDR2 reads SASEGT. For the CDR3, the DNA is TGTGCCAGCAGTGAACTGAAGGGGCTGAACACTGAAGCTTTCTTT. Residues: CASSELKGLNTEAFF.

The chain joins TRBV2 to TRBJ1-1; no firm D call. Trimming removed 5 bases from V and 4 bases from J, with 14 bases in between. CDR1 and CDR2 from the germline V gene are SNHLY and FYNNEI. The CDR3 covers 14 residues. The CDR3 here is CASSSIPRSTEAFF. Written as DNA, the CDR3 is TGTGCCAGCAGTTCCATCCCGCGCTCCACTGAAGCTTTCTTT.

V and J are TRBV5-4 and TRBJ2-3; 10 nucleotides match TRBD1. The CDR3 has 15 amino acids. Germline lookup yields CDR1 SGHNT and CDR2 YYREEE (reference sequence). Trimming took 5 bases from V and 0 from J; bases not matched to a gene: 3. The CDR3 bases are TGTGCCAGCAGACGGGACAGGGGAAGCACAGATACGCAGTATTTT. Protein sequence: CASRRDRGSTDTQYF. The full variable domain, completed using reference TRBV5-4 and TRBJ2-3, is ETGVTQSPTHLIKTRGQQVTLRCSSQSGHNTVSWYQQALGQGPQFIFQYYREEENGRGNFPPRFSGLQFPNYSSELNVNALELDDSALYLCASRRDRGSTDTQYFGPGTRLTVL.

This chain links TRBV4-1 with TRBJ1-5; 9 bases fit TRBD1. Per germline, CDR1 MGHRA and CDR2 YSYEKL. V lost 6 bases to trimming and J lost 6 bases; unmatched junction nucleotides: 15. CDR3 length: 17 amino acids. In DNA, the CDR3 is TGCGCCAGCAGACAAATCCCGGGACAGGGATCAGGTCAGCCCCAGCATTTT. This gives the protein CASRQIPGQGSGQPQHF.